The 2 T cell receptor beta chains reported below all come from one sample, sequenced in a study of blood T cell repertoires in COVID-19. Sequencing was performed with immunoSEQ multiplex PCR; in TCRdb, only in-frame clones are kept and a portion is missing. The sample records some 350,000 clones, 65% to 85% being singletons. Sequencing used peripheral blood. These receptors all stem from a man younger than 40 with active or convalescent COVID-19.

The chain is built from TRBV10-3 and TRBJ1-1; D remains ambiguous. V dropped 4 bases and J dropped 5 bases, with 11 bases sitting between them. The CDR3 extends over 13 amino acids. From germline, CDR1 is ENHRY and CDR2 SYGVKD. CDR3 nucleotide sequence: TGTGCCATCAGTGCCCGAAGCGAGACTGAAGCTTTCTTT. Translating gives CAISARSETEAFF.

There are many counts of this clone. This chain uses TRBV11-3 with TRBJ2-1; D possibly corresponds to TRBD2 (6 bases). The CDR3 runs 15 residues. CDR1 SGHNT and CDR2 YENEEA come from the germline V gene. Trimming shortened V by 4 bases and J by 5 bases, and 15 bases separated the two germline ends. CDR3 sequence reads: CASSYHGTPDNEQFF. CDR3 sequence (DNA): TGTGCCAGCAGCTATCACGGGACTCCGGACAATGAGCAGTTCTTC.